This T cell receptor (beta chain) was profiled in a study of T-cell memory formation after mild COVID-19. Study details: Clusters were largely donor specific. Study results and limitations: Clones which contracted sat mainly in CM and EM if CD4+, and in EMRA if CD8+. Later expanders leaned toward CD4+, whereas clones contracting from day 15 to 85 were balanced CD4/CD8. Some responding clones appeared in pre-infection memory, suggesting cross-reactive memory joined.

One entry per CDR3 protein results from TCRdb running MiXCR on the 5' RACE reads. This table has about 440,000 distinct CDR3 sequences, about 20% appearing once. This clonotype turned up a few times. As yet, its antigen is unknown. V was pared by 5 bases and J by 9 bases, with 10 bases of the junction left unmatched. This CDR3 comprises 16 residues. In germline, CDR1 is SEHNR, CDR2 FQNEAQ (reference sequence). The V call is TRBV7-9, the J call TRBJ2-1; 13 nucleotides agree with TRBD2. Sample: PBMCs or a T cell subset sorted from them (not recorded which). The sequence came from an adult woman who had mild COVID-19 (a few samples of this study predate the infection). Cell type and time point are not known. For the CDR3, the DNA is TGTGCCAGCAGCGCCGGGACTAGCGGGATGTCTGCTGAGCAGTTCTTC. Translating gives CASSAGTSGMSAEQFF.